Below are 22 T cell receptor beta chains sequenced from a single sample in a study of immune evolution from preneoplasia to lung adenocarcinoma. Sequenced by immunoSEQ multiplex PCR; TCRdb stores in-frame clones only, minus some. The table shows 10,000 to 13,000 clones, with roughly 80% occurring only once. Material for sequencing was FFPE minimally invasive lung adenocarcinoma tissue. These receptors all come from a person aged 70 to 79 with lung adenocarcinoma.

In DNA, the CDR3 is TGTGCCATCAGTGAGTCGCCGGACTCGAACAATGAGCAGTTCTTC. It codes for CAISESPDSNNEQFF. This sequence joins TRBV10-3 and TRBJ2-1; D is possibly TRBD2 (5 bases). The CDR3 covers 15 residues. V lost 0 bases and J 5 bases, leaving 11 bases between the germline ends. Germline-derived CDR1 and CDR2 are ENHRY and SYGVKD.

This chain links TRBV5-5 with TRBJ1-2, with 8 bases fitting TRBD1. V lost 4 bases, J lost 0 bases, and 8 bases stayed unmatched. CDR1 and CDR2 (germline): SGHKS, YYEKEE (reference sequence). This CDR3 contains 16 residues. The CDR3 DNA follows: TGTGCCAGCAGCCTAGGACAGGGCGCTACTAACTATGGCTACACCTTC. This translates into CASSLGQGATNYGYTF.

V usage is TRBV29-1 and J usage is TRBJ1-1; unclear D gene. This CDR3 has 15 amino acids. The V end was cut by 5 bases, the J end by 1 base, with 17 bases between. Germline assignment: CDR1 SQVTM and CDR2 ANQGSEA. As DNA, the CDR3 is TGCAGCGTTCCAAATATGGGCCGGCCGAACACTGAAGCTTTCTTT. This translates into CSVPNMGRPNTEAFF.

The chain uses TRBV9 and TRBJ2-5; 7 bases line up with TRBD1. CDR3 length: 15 residues. Per the germline V gene, CDR1 is SGDLS and CDR2 is YYNGEE. The V gene end was trimmed by 2 bases and the J gene end by 1 base; junction bases not matched to a gene: 5. In DNA form, the CDR3 reads TGTGCCAGCAGCGTCGACAGGGCCTTCCAAGAGACCCAGTACTTC. It specifies CASSVDRAFQETQYF.

The chain has TRBV19 and TRBJ2-1; no firm D call. The CDR3 extends over 13 amino acids. Germline V lookup: CDR1 LNHDA, CDR2 SQIVND (reference sequence). The V gene lost 5 bases and the J gene lost 10 bases, with 15 bases spanning the gap. The CDR3 DNA sequence: TGTGCCAGTAGTCTAAACGATGGGAAAGAGCAGTTCTTC. Translated, it gives CASSLNDGKEQFF.

The rearrangement links TRBV2 to TRBJ2-3, with D possibly TRBD1 on 6 matching bases. Trimming cost V 8 bases and J 3 bases, with 15 bases left between them. The CDR3 sequence is 14 residues long. The V gene's germline CDR1 is SNHLY and CDR2 FYNNEI. CDR3 region: CASGGGVGTDTQYF. For the CDR3, the DNA is TGTGCCAGCGGTGGGGGCGTCGGGACAGATACGCAGTATTTT.

Only one count was recorded for this clone. The V call is TRBV11-3, the J call TRBJ1-1; D unresolved. This CDR3 is built from 13 residues. Trimming stripped 1 base from V and 5 bases from J, with 8 bases between. Germline-derived CDR1 and CDR2 are SGHNT and YENEEA. CDR3 coding DNA: TGTGCCAGCAGCTTAGGGGTGAGAACTGAAGCTTTCTTT. It specifies CASSLGVRTEAFF.

The rearrangement links TRBV2 to TRBJ1-4; 8 nucleotides agree with TRBD1. CDR3 length: 15 residues. Unmatched junction bases numbered 4, after V lost 5 bases and J lost 2 bases. The germline V gene encodes CDR1 SNHLY and CDR2 FYNNEI. The DNA of the CDR3 is TGTGCCAGCAGTCTTCAGGGGGCGACTAATGAAAAACTGTTTTTT. It translates to CASSLQGATNEKLFF.

The V and J genes are TRBV30 and TRBJ1-6, with D perhaps TRBD1 (5 bases). The germline gives CDR1 GTSNPN, CDR2 SVGIG (reference sequence). The CDR3 spans 13 residues. The germline V and J ends were trimmed by 0 bases and 10 bases, with 10 bases remaining between them. CDR3 in amino acids: CAWSVVGASPLHF. The CDR3 coding sequence is TGTGCCTGGAGTGTGGTAGGGGCATCACCCCTCCACTTT.

The chain combines TRBV29-1 with TRBJ1-5; D is undetermined. Trimming removed 4 bases from V and 3 bases from J, with 10 bases in between. The CDR3 length is 13 residues. Germline V gives CDR1 SQVTM, CDR2 ANQGSEA. In DNA form, the CDR3 reads TGCAGCGTTGCGGAAGGGTCCAATCAGCCCCAGCATTTT. Encoded protein: CSVAEGSNQPQHF. Filled out from reference TRBV29-1 and TRBJ1-5, the complete variable domain reads SAVISQKPSRDICQRGTSLTIQCQVDSQVTMMFWYRQQPGQSLTLIATANQGSEATYESGFVIDKFPISRPNLTFSTLTVSNMSPEDSSIYLCSVAEGSNQPQHFGDGTRLSIL.

For this clone: Other DNA sequences within the sample encode an identical CDR3. This rearrangement joins TRBV30 to TRBJ2-7; 8 nucleotides line up with TRBD2. J gave up 0 bases and V 0 bases, and 4 bases lay outside the gene matches. Germline V gene lookup returns CDR1 GTSNPN and CDR2 SVGIG (reference sequence). The CDR3 consists of 15 residues. The CDR3 sequence: CAWSVSSGSSYEQYF. The CDR3 DNA sequence: TGTGCCTGGAGTGTATCAAGCGGGAGCTCCTACGAGCAGTACTTC.

The CDR3 DNA reads TGTGCCAGCAGCTACCGGGATTCCTATAATTCACCCCTCCACTTT. Its protein product is CASSYRDSYNSPLHF. The chain joins TRBV7-8 to TRBJ1-6; D not certain. Trimming left V 4 bases short and J 1 base short, with 8 bases between. This CDR3 is built from 15 residues. The germline gives CDR1 SGHVS, CDR2 FQNEAQ.

The CDR3 DNA is TGTGCCAGCTCACCCCCGGGGCAGGGGGCGGTTCAGCCCCAGCATTTT. This encodes CASSPPGQGAVQPQHF. This chain links TRBV18 with TRBJ1-5; 8 positions agree with TRBD1. Germline-derived CDR1 and CDR2 are KGHSH and LQKENI. The CDR3 contains 16 residues. V lost 3 bases, J lost 6 bases, and 10 bases stayed unmatched. Full variable domain (rest looked up from reference TRBV18 and TRBJ1-5): NAGVMQNPRHLVRRRGQEARLRCSPMKGHSHVYWYRQLPEEGLKFMVYLQKENIIDESGMPKERFSAEFPKEGPSILRIQQVVRGDSAAYFCASSPPGQGAVQPQHFGDGTRLSIL.

CDR3 region: CASSLRDSTDTQYF. The DNA for the CDR3 is TGTGCCAGCAGTCTCCGGGACTCCACAGATACGCAGTATTTT. The rearrangement links TRBV6-6 to TRBJ2-3, with D perhaps TRBD2 (6 bases). V lost 5 bases and J lost 2, with 11 bases in between. There are 14 residues in the CDR3. Germline V gene data show CDR1 as MNHNY and CDR2 as SVGAGI (reference sequence).

The rearrangement links TRBV5-8 to TRBJ2-7; D is unresolved. The CDR3 is 12 amino acids. Germline-derived CDR1 and CDR2 are SGHTS and YDEGEE. V lost 2 bases and J 6 bases, leaving 9 bases between the germline ends. The CDR3 region has the DNA TGTGCCAGCAGCTTTAGAGGAACCGAGCAGTACTTC. It codes for CASSFRGTEQYF.

The chain couples TRBV25-1 to TRBJ2-1; 9 nucleotides agree with TRBD2. CDR1 and CDR2 from the germline V gene are MGHDK and SYGVNS. V was clipped by 4 bases and J by 8 bases; unmatched bases: 9. CDR3 length equals 15 residues. This chain's CDR3 is CASSVTSGGGDEQFF. CDR3 nucleotide sequence: TGTGCCAGCAGTGTGACTAGCGGAGGGGGGGATGAGCAGTTCTTC.

The rearrangement joins TRBV29-1 to TRBJ1-1; D ambiguous. The germline V gene encodes CDR1 SQVTM and CDR2 ANQGSEA. V lost 7 bases, J lost 1 base, and 10 bases lay in between. The CDR3 is 12 amino acids. CDR3 DNA: TGCAGCGCCGAATGGGGGAACACTGAAGCTTTCTTT. Its translation is CSAEWGNTEAFF. Using reference TRBV29-1 and TRBJ1-1 for the parts outside the CDR3, the full variable domain is SAVISQKPSRDICQRGTSLTIQCQVDSQVTMMFWYRQQPGQSLTLIATANQGSEATYESGFVIDKFPISRPNLTFSTLTVSNMSPEDSSIYLCSAEWGNTEAFFGQGTRLTVV.

Here the CDR3 DNA reads TGTGCCAGCAGGGGGGGGGCCTTCCGGACGAACACCGGGGAGCTGTTTTTT. It is translated as CASRGGAFRTNTGELFF. The V call is TRBV2, the J call TRBJ2-2, with D possibly TRBD2 on 7 matching bases. Germline loops: CDR1 SNHLY, CDR2 FYNNEI. The CDR3 contains 17 residues. V lost 6 bases and J 0 bases, leaving 17 bases between the germline ends.

The V and J genes are TRBV21-1 and TRBJ2-7; no check of the table's D call, TRBD2, against the DNA was made. TRBV21-1 represents a pseudogene. This CDR3 comprises 16 residues. The CDR3 sequence is CASSKEAGLGDYEQYF. The CDR3 DNA sequence: TGTGCCAGCAGCAAAGAAGCGGGACTTGGGGACTACGAGCAGTACTTC.

V and J are TRBV11-1 and TRBJ1-1; D not resolved. The V gene's germline CDR1 is SGHAT and CDR2 FQDESV (reference sequence). This CDR3 has 13 amino acids. Deletions cut 7 bases from V and 1 base from J, with 10 bases between. In DNA, the CDR3 is TGTGCCAGCAAGTTGTTGGGGAACACTGAAGCTTTCTTT. Its protein is CASKLLGNTEAFF.

The genes are TRBV28 and TRBJ1-2; the match to TRBD1 covers 10 bases. CDR1 is MDHEN, CDR2 SYDVKM, per germline. The CDR3 covers 15 residues. V gave up 5 bases and J gave up 5 bases; unmatched junction bases: 8. In DNA, the CDR3 is TGTGCCAGCAGTCCGGGGACAGGGGTCGGATATGGCTACACCTTC. Translated, it gives CASSPGTGVGYGYTF.

The V call is TRBV4-2, the J call TRBJ2-7, with D perhaps matching TRBD2 (5 bases). From germline, CDR1 is LGHNA and CDR2 YNFKEQ. Trimming took off 0 bases at V and 2 bases at J, with 11 bases between the two ends. This CDR3 comprises 15 residues. The CDR3 here is CASSQERGHPYEQYF. CDR3 coding DNA: TGTGCCAGCAGCCAAGAGCGCGGGCACCCCTACGAGCAGTACTTC.